A single sample gave rise to the 22 T cell receptor beta chains below, sequenced in a study of beta chain features in type 1 diabetes. The study reverse transcribed the entire isolated RNA, so it sequenced expressed TCRB transcripts. Some clones are missing from TCRdb's copy, which holds only in-frame ones; the method was immunoSEQ multiplex PCR. The sample lists 150,000 to 200,000 clones, around 7.9% occurring once. General observations from the study: Shorter TCRB CDR3s, moderately but significantly so, were found in Type 1 diabetes patients in all four CD4+ subsets.

No cognate antigen is known for these TCRs. Sequenced input: central memory CD4+ T cells from blood. All receptors derive from a man younger than 30 with type 1 diabetes.

This clone has a handful of counts. The chain has TRBV4-2 and TRBJ2-1; 9 nucleotides match TRBD2. Germline values: CDR1 LGHNA, CDR2 YNFKEQ. V dropped 3 bases and J dropped 5; count of bases not matched to a gene: 8. The CDR3 sequence is 16 residues long. The CDR3 loop reads CASSQTWTSADNEQFF. CDR3 sequence (DNA): TGTGCCAGCAGCCAGACCTGGACTAGCGCAGACAATGAGCAGTTCTTC.

In this sample, this clone turned up once. The genes are TRBV28 and TRBJ1-4; no reliable D call. The CDR3 sequence is 12 residues long. V was clipped by 2 bases and J by 7 bases, with 5 bases between them. Per germline, CDR1 MDHEN and CDR2 SYDVKM. CDR3 in amino acids: CASSLPGEKLFF. The CDR3 DNA reads TGTGCCAGCAGTTTACCCGGTGAAAAACTGTTTTTT. The full variable domain, rest sourced from reference TRBV28 and TRBJ1-4, is DVKVTQSSRYLVKRTGEKVFLECVQDMDHENMFWYRQDPGLGLRLIYFSYDVKMKEKGDIPEGYSVSREKKERFSLILESASTNQTSMYLCASSLPGEKLFFGSGTQLSVL.

This clone was detected only a few times. The chain employs TRBV11-2 and TRBJ1-4; D gene ambiguous. The CDR3 loop spans 14 amino acids. Germline V CDR1 and CDR2: SGHAT, FQNNGV. The V end lost 5 bases, the J end lost 1 base, and 8 bases lay between the germline ends. This CDR3 reads CASSHGVTNEKLFF. As DNA, the CDR3 is TGTGCCAGCAGCCATGGAGTAACTAATGAAAAACTGTTTTTT. Variable domain in full (rest from reference TRBV11-2 and TRBJ1-4): EAGVAQSPRYKIIEKRQSVAFWCNPISGHATLYWYQQILGQGPKLLIQFQNNGVVDDSQLPKDRFSAERLKGVDSTLKIQPAKLEDSAVYLCASSHGVTNEKLFFGSGTQLSVL.

The V and J genes are TRBV15 and TRBJ2-2; TRBD1 agrees at 7 bases. Germline V CDR1 and CDR2: LNHNV, YYDKDF (reference sequence). This CDR3 has 17 amino acids. With V trimmed by 3 bases and J by 2 bases, 9 bases remained unmatched. CDR3 loop: CATSSRQGPLNTGELFF. The CDR3, as DNA: TGTGCCACCAGCAGTAGACAGGGCCCCCTTAACACCGGGGAGCTGTTTTTT.

This clone came up a few times. The chain is built from TRBV5-1 and TRBJ2-1; 9 nucleotides line up with TRBD1. After removal of 0 bases from V and 8 bases from J, the junction contained 6 bases not matched to a gene. This CDR3 region has 15 residues. CDR1 is SGHRS and CDR2 is YFSETQ in the germline V gene. The CDR3 protein is CASSLARDRADEQFF. The CDR3, as DNA: TGCGCCAGCAGCTTGGCCCGGGACAGGGCCGATGAGCAGTTCTTC. Full variable domain (remainder filled in from reference TRBV5-1 and TRBJ2-1): KAGVTQTPRYLIKTRGQQVTLSCSPISGHRSVSWYQQTPGQGLQFLFEYFSETQRNKGNFPGRFSGRQFSNSRSEMNVSTLELGDSALYLCASSLARDRADEQFFGPGTRLTVL.

This clone was counted between two and nine times. This chain joins TRBV9 and TRBJ2-3; 8 nucleotides agree with TRBD2. The CDR3 loop spans 15 amino acids. V lost 4 bases and J lost 3; bases outside the gene matches: 7. Germline assignment: CDR1 SGDLS and CDR2 YYNGEE. CDR3 region: CASSSPGGPTDTQYF. DNA of the CDR3: TGTGCCAGCAGCTCCCCGGGGGGGCCGACAGATACGCAGTATTTT.

This chain links TRBV30 with TRBJ2-5; 12 bases map to TRBD2. V dropped 0 bases and J dropped 4; count of bases not matched to a gene: 3. Per the germline V gene, CDR1 is GTSNPN and CDR2 is SVGIG (reference sequence). The CDR3 totals 15 residues. The CDR3, as DNA: TGTGCCTGGAGTGTAGCTAGCGGGGGGGGAGAGACCCAGTACTTC. Its translation: CAWSVASGGGETQYF.

In its sample, this clone was seen a few times. The chain uses TRBV15 and TRBJ2-1; 9 bases are a match to TRBD2. The CDR3 sequence is 15 residues long. The V gene's germline CDR1 is LNHNV and CDR2 YYDKDF (reference sequence). V trimming: 5 bases; J trimming: 13 bases; junction bases outside the gene matches: 15. CDR3 coding DNA: TGTGCCACCAGCCCAGAGAGGGGTAGCGGGAGATTCCAGTTCTTC. Amino acid sequence: CATSPERGSGRFQFF.

This clone was seen a few times. The gene calls are TRBV27 and TRBJ2-1; 16 bases are shared with TRBD2. Germline values: CDR1 MNHEY, CDR2 SMNVEV (reference sequence). The CDR3 runs 21 residues. V shed 4 bases, J shed 0 bases, and the junction held 12 bases outside the gene matches. The CDR3 here is CASSSQLPGLAGGFSYNEQFF. As DNA, the CDR3 is TGTGCCAGCAGTTCCCAACTACCGGGACTAGCGGGAGGGTTCTCCTACAATGAGCAGTTCTTC.

The rearrangement joins TRBV28 to TRBJ2-1; 15 bases align to TRBD2. Germline assignment: CDR1 MDHEN and CDR2 SYDVKM. The CDR3 runs 15 residues. The junction had 7 bases not matched to a gene; V was cut back by 8 bases and J by 8 bases. DNA of the CDR3: TGTGCCAGCGGACTAGCGGGAGGGCCGCGCTATGAGCAGTTCTTC. Translation gives CASGLAGGPRYEQFF.

In its sample, this clone was seen a few times. The J gene is TRBJ2-2, the V gene TRBV5-1, with D unresolved. Looked up from germline, CDR1 is SGHRS and CDR2 is YFSETQ. There are 14 residues in the CDR3. Trimming took 3 bases from V and 3 from J, leaving 9 bases between them. Written as DNA, the CDR3 is TGCGCCAGCAGCTCCCCTAGTGACACCGGGGAGCTGTTTTTT. Amino acid sequence: CASSSPSDTGELFF.

This rearrangement joins TRBV30 to TRBJ2-7, with 7 bases fitting TRBD1. Unmatched junction bases numbered 11, after V lost 0 bases and J lost 6 bases. This CDR3 spans 15 amino acids. The germline CDR1 and CDR2 sequences are GTSNPN and SVGIG (reference sequence). This chain's CDR3 is CAWSVGGRAEAEQYF. The CDR3 region has the DNA TGTGCCTGGAGTGTAGGGGGCAGGGCCGAGGCCGAGCAGTACTTC.

This clone showed up just a few times. The gene calls are TRBV23-1 and TRBJ2-4; 8 bases are shared with TRBD1. TRBV23-1 is given ORF status, its function remaining uncertain. With V trimmed by 6 bases and J by 1 base, 8 bases remained unmatched. This CDR3 has 16 residues. CDR3 DNA: TGCGCCAGCAGGGAAGGACAGGGCCTCGCCAAAAACATTCAGTACTTC. Encoded protein: CASREGQGLAKNIQYF.

This clone has just a few counts. This chain links TRBV14 with TRBJ1-3; D remains unclear. The CDR3 runs to 15 residues. The V and J ends lost 1 base and 0 bases respectively, with 7 bases between them. Germline CDR1 is SGHDN and CDR2 is FVKESK. The CDR3 bases are TGTGCCAGCAGCCAAGTGGGCAGCTCTGGAAACACCATATATTTT. Translation: CASSQVGSSGNTIYF.

V gene TRBV30 combines with J gene TRBJ2-7; tentatively, D is TRBD1 (5 bases). Germline values: CDR1 GTSNPN, CDR2 SVGIG (reference sequence). V was shortened by 0 bases and J by 0 bases, with 9 bases between the two germline ends. The CDR3 has 14 amino acids. CDR3 sequence (DNA): TGTGCCTGGAGTGTACTTGGGGCCTCCTACGAGCAGTACTTC. Residues: CAWSVLGASYEQYF.

The chain carries TRBV28 and TRBJ2-6; 8 bases match TRBD2. The germline V gene encodes CDR1 MDHEN and CDR2 SYDVKM. V lost 7 bases and J lost 2; bases outside the gene matches: 10. This CDR3 spans 17 amino acids. CDR3 sequence (DNA): TGTGCCAGCAATAACTTCGGACTAGCTACTGGGGCCAACGTCCTGACTTTC. It translates to CASNNFGLATGANVLTF. Looking up the rest from reference TRBV28 and TRBJ2-6 gives the full variable domain: DVKVTQSSRYLVKRTGEKVFLECVQDMDHENMFWYRQDPGLGLRLIYFSYDVKMKEKGDIPEGYSVSREKKERFSLILESASTNQTSMYLCASNNFGLATGANVLTFGAGSRLTVL.

Turning to this clone: Different DNA sequences within this sample yield the same CDR3. This chain uses TRBV5-4 with TRBJ2-7; 11 bases are a match to TRBD2. The CDR3 is 16 amino acids. Per germline, CDR1 SGHNT and CDR2 YYREEE (reference sequence). J lost 0 bases, V lost 3 bases, and 5 bases had no gene match. The CDR3: CASSSPGTSGSYEQYF. For the CDR3, the DNA is TGTGCCAGCAGCTCTCCCGGGACTAGCGGCTCCTACGAGCAGTACTTC. Full variable domain (outside the CDR3, taken from reference TRBV5-4 and TRBJ2-7): ETGVTQSPTHLIKTRGQQVTLRCSSQSGHNTVSWYQQALGQGPQFIFQYYREEENGRGNFPPRFSGLQFPNYSSELNVNALELDDSALYLCASSSPGTSGSYEQYFGPGTRLTVT.

This clone has just a few counts. The rearrangement uses TRBV7-8 and TRBJ1-1; D may be TRBD1 (6 bases). The CDR3 is made up of 14 amino acids. Germline V gene lookup returns CDR1 SGHVS and CDR2 FQNEAQ. V dropped 5 bases and J dropped 4 bases, with 14 bases sitting between them. The CDR3 protein is CASSNQQGPTEAFF. The CDR3 bases are TGTGCCAGCAGCAACCAACAGGGTCCCACTGAAGCTTTCTTT. Full variable domain (remainder filled in from reference TRBV7-8 and TRBJ1-1): GAGVSQSPRYKVAKRGQDVALRCDPISGHVSLFWYQQALGQGPEFLTYFQNEAQLDKSGLPSDRFFAERPEGSVSTLKIQRTQQEDSAVYLCASSNQQGPTEAFFGQGTRLTVV.

This clone was seen many times. J is TRBJ2-1 and V is TRBV7-9; possible D gene TRBD1, 6 bases. The germline V gene encodes CDR1 SEHNR and CDR2 FQNEAQ (reference sequence). V was cut by 2 bases and J by 0 bases, with 11 bases left in between. The CDR3 covers 16 residues. The CDR3 is CASSLSLRGSYNEQFF. CDR3 sequence (DNA): TGTGCCAGCAGCTTATCCCTCAGGGGCTCCTACAATGAGCAGTTCTTC.

A few counts support this clone. The chain links TRBV28 to TRBJ2-7, with TRBD2 identical over 7 bases. The V segment lost 7 bases and the J segment 2 bases; nucleotides outside the gene matches: 8. The CDR3 is 14 amino acids. From germline, CDR1 is MDHEN and CDR2 SYDVKM. CDR3 sequence reads: CASNLMGGAYEQYF. The CDR3 DNA reads TGTGCCAGCAACCTGATGGGGGGGGCCTACGAGCAGTACTTC.

This clone was seen only a few times. The chain carries TRBV19 and TRBJ1-5, with D unresolved. There are 13 residues in the CDR3. The V end lost 5 bases, the J end lost 5 bases, and 10 bases lay between the germline ends. Per germline, CDR1 LNHDA and CDR2 SQIVND (reference sequence). CDR3 protein: CASSPQTHQPQHF. The CDR3 region has the DNA TGTGCCAGTAGTCCACAGACCCATCAGCCCCAGCATTTT.

This clone has a handful of counts. This sample also contains other DNA sequences that code for the same CDR3. The rearrangement uses TRBV6-4 and TRBJ1-1, with D unresolved. The V gene's germline CDR1 is MRHNA and CDR2 SNTAGT. The CDR3 length is 14 residues. V was clipped by 0 bases and J by 1 base, with 6 bases between them. For the CDR3, the DNA is TGTGCCAGCAGTGACTCATCAGGGAACACTGAAGCTTTCTTT. Protein: CASSDSSGNTEAFF.